The 14 T cell receptor beta chains in this list originate from one sample, sequenced in a study of monozygotic twins with inflammatory bowel disease. TCRdb re-analyzed the 5' RACE reads; it lists each CDR3 protein once, without DNA. Its clone listing holds approximately 330,000 distinct CDR3 sequences. Sequenced material: blood. The receptors were sampled from a human donor with ulcerative colitis or Crohn's disease, or a healthy co-twin of an affected twin (not recorded which).

The chain is built from TRBV20-1 and TRBJ2-2. The CDR3 spans 15 residues. CDR1 and CDR2 (germline): DFQATT, SNEGSKA (reference sequence). The CDR3: CSARDSSKNTGELFF.

The genes are TRBV5-1 and TRBJ1-4. This CDR3 is built from 14 residues. Germline V gene lookup returns CDR1 SGHRS and CDR2 YFSETQ. The CDR3 is CASSFSATNEKLFF.

The rearrangement links TRBV28 to TRBJ2-3. CDR3 size: 15 residues. Germline loops: CDR1 MDHEN, CDR2 SYDVKM. The CDR3 here is CASSFRDASTDTQYF.

The CDR3 loop is CAIRPRTSGDNEQFF. J is TRBJ2-1 and V is TRBV10-3; TCRdb returns TRBD2, unconfirmable since there is no DNA. Germline CDR1 and CDR2: ENHRY and SYGVKD. CDR3 length equals 15 residues.

The gene calls are TRBV7-2 and TRBJ2-1; TCRdb designates TRBD1, a call that cannot be tested without DNA. The germline V gene has CDR1 SGHTA and CDR2 FQGNSA. The CDR3 is made up of 14 amino acids. The CDR3 loop is CASSPYGGYNEQFF.

The chain recombines TRBV5-1 with TRBJ2-5. The germline V gene encodes CDR1 SGHRS and CDR2 YFSETQ. The CDR3 totals 14 residues. The CDR3 sequence: CASSLTSSRETQYF.

The chain links TRBV4-3 to TRBJ1-5; there is no DNA to check the TCRdb D call of TRBD1. CDR1 and CDR2 from the germline V gene are LGHNA and YSLEER. This CDR3 comprises 17 residues. CDR3 amino acids: CASSQGGGARRDQPQHF.

The CDR3 spells CASSTGTRGGADTQYF. V and J are TRBV7-3 and TRBJ2-3; TCRdb reports TRBD2, a call that lacks DNA to check it against. The V gene's germline CDR1 is SGHTA and CDR2 FQGTGA. CDR3 size: 16 residues.

The chain recombines TRBV29-1 with TRBJ2-1; TCRdb's D call of TRBD1 is untestable without DNA. Looked up from germline, CDR1 is SQVTM and CDR2 is ANQGSEA. The CDR3 length is 13 residues. CDR3 region: CSAPLLDRAEQFF.

The gene calls are TRBV7-9 and TRBJ2-2. CDR1 is SEHNR, CDR2 FQNEAQ, per germline (reference sequence). The CDR3 is made up of 12 amino acids. CDR3 protein: CASSFLGGELFF.

The V and J genes are TRBV6-5 and TRBJ2-7. CDR3 size: 16 residues. The V gene's germline CDR1 is MNHEY and CDR2 SVGAGI. The CDR3 is CASSYSSTGRSYEQYF.

The V call is TRBV14, the J call TRBJ2-3; absent DNA, TCRdb's TRBD2 call cannot be checked. This CDR3 contains 16 residues. Looked up from germline, CDR1 is SGHDN and CDR2 is FVKESK. CDR3 in amino acids: CASSQASGGPTDTQYF.

CDR3 sequence reads: CASSLRVQDGYTF. The V gene is TRBV7-9, the J gene TRBJ1-2. CDR1 and CDR2 (germline): SEHNR, FQNEAQ (reference sequence). The CDR3 has 13 amino acids. The complete variable domain, with remaining parts taken from reference TRBV7-9 and TRBJ1-2, reads DTGVSQNPRHKITKRGQNVTFRCDPISEHNRLYWYRQTLGQGPEFLTYFQNEAQLEKSRLLSDRFSAERPKGSFSTLEIQRTEQGDSAMYLCASSLRVQDGYTFGSGTRLTVV.

V usage is TRBV9 and J usage is TRBJ1-5. The germline gives CDR1 SGDLS, CDR2 YYNGEE. CDR3 length equals 15 residues. Here the CDR3 reads CASSVEGSSNQPQHF.